Shown below are 23 T cell receptor beta chains from a single sample sequenced in a study of T-cell reconstitution after alpha-beta-depleted transplantation in children. Unique molecular identifiers were incorporated into the prepared TCRbeta library. TCRdb redid the calling of the PCR reads with MiXCR, one entry per CDR3 protein. Of fewer than 200,000 distinct CDR3 sequences listed, about 6.4% are singletons. The sequenced sample was PBMCs from the stem cell graft donor, obtained from the stem cell graft. The receptor source for this set is a human donor who donated a stem cell graft to a child with Wiskott-Aldrich syndrome.

This clonotype was counted many times. This chain links TRBV29-1 with TRBJ2-6; D remains ambiguous. V lost 2 bases and J lost 0, with 5 bases in between. CDR1 SQVTM and CDR2 ANQGSEA come from the germline V gene. This CDR3 has 14 amino acids. The CDR3 DNA follows: TGCAGCGTTGAATTAATCTCTGGGGCCAACGTCCTGACTTTC. Translating gives CSVELISGANVLTF.

This clonotype was detected ten times or more. The rearrangement joins TRBV11-2 to TRBJ2-5, with D perhaps matching TRBD2 (5 bases). V gave up 2 bases and J gave up 3 bases, with 13 bases separating them. Germline loops: CDR1 SGHAT, CDR2 FQNNGV. The CDR3 sequence is 15 residues long. CDR3 residues: CASSLRGSIEETQYF. Here the CDR3 DNA reads TGTGCCAGCAGCTTACGAGGGAGTATTGAAGAGACCCAGTACTTC.

At least ten counts were recorded for this clonotype. The V gene is TRBV5-1, the J gene TRBJ1-2; maybe TRBD1 (5 bases). From germline, CDR1 is SGHRS and CDR2 YFSETQ. V lost 7 bases to trimming and J lost 3 bases, with 13 bases between them. The CDR3 runs 13 residues. The CDR3 bases are TGCGCCAGCCTGGGGGGGACGGACTATGGCTACACCTTC. This sequence encodes CASLGGTDYGYTF.

In regard to this clonotype: A much bigger clone sits one base away, suggesting this may be a read error. The CDR3 here is CASSRTGGENQYF. CDR3 nucleotide sequence: TGTGCCAGCAGCAGGACAGGGGGGGAGAACCAGTACTTC. The V call is TRBV12-3 or TRBV12-4, the J call TRBJ2-5; 10 bases are shared with TRBD1. The CDR3 covers 13 residues.

This sequence joins TRBV19 and TRBJ2-7; unclear D gene. Trimming removed 3 bases at V and 1 base at J, with 10 bases between. The CDR3 contains 14 residues. The V gene's germline CDR1 is LNHDA and CDR2 SQIVND (reference sequence). CDR3 protein: CASSIQGGSYEQYF. The CDR3 DNA follows: TGTGCCAGTAGTATCCAAGGTGGGTCCTACGAGCAGTACTTC.

This clonotype was detected many times. The chain links TRBV5-6 to TRBJ2-7; the D gene is possibly TRBD1 (5 bases). The CDR3 is made up of 15 amino acids. The V gene lost 0 bases and the J gene lost 1 base, with 11 bases spanning the gap. Germline-derived CDR1 and CDR2 are SGHDT and YYEEEE. The CDR3 nucleotides read TGTGCCAGCAGCTTGGGGTTTACAGGATCCTACGAGCAGTACTTC. Protein product: CASSLGFTGSYEQYF.

In regard to this clonotype: A read error is possible here, since a much larger clone lies one base away. The chain uses TRBV24-1 and TRBJ2-3, with D possibly being TRBD2 (5 bases). Trimming shortened V by 3 bases and J by 0 bases, and 12 bases separated the two germline ends. There are 16 residues in the CDR3. Germline values: CDR1 KGHDR, CDR2 SFDVKD. CDR3: CATSDPRGRSTDTQYF. As DNA, the CDR3 is TGTGCCACCAGTGATCCTAGAGGGCGTAGCACAGATACGCAGTATTTT.

This clonotype was recorded at least ten times. This chain links TRBV5-1 with TRBJ2-7; 7 bases agree with TRBD1. CDR1 and CDR2 from the germline V gene are SGHRS and YFSETQ. The V gene end was trimmed by 1 base and the J gene end by 5 bases; junction bases not matched to a gene: 6. This CDR3 comprises 14 residues. The CDR3 sequence is CASSLLQGLDEQYF. DNA of the CDR3: TGCGCCAGCAGCTTGTTACAGGGGCTCGACGAGCAGTACTTC.

This clonotype was found many times. The V call is TRBV6-5, the J call TRBJ1-2; tentatively, D is TRBD1 (6 bases). The CDR3 runs 14 residues. Germline loops: CDR1 MNHEY, CDR2 SVGAGI. Trimming removed 2 bases at V and 5 bases at J, with 12 bases between. CDR3 sequence reads: CASSYQGKLYGYTF. Written as DNA, the CDR3 is TGTGCCAGCAGTTACCAGGGGAAGCTATATGGCTACACCTTC.

This clonotype has ten or more counts. The chain links TRBV12-3 or TRBV12-4 to TRBJ2-5, with D maybe TRBD2 (6 bases). V lost 3 bases, J lost 2 bases, and 13 bases lay in between. The CDR3 is 15 amino acids. CDR3 sequence reads: CASSLGSREQETQYF. The CDR3 DNA is TGTGCCAGCAGTTTGGGTTCGCGGGAACAAGAGACCCAGTACTTC.

Only a few counts were recorded for this clonotype. This sequence joins TRBV29-1 and TRBJ2-3; unclear D gene. V shed 3 bases and J shed 1 base, with 11 bases lying between them. The CDR3 extends over 14 amino acids. Germline V gene data show CDR1 as SQVTM and CDR2 as ANQGSEA. DNA for the CDR3: TGCAGCGTTGACTTACGGGTTGGCACAGATACGCAGTATTTT. Its protein product is CSVDLRVGTDTQYF.

This clonotype showed up many times. This chain uses TRBV12-3 or TRBV12-4 with TRBJ1-5; D call uncertain. The ends were cut back, 3 bases at V and 10 bases at J, with 13 bases in the middle. The CDR3 has 13 residues. The CDR3 spells CASSFNWANPQHF. The CDR3, as DNA: TGTGCCAGCAGTTTTAATTGGGCCAATCCCCAGCATTTT.

This clonotype was recorded at least ten times. CDR3 nucleotides: TGTGCCAGCAGCCGACAGAGCTCTGGAAACACCATATATTTT. It encodes CASSRQSSGNTIYF. The rearrangement joins TRBV6-1 to TRBJ1-3; D possibly corresponds to TRBD1 (5 bases). The V end lost 6 bases, the J end lost 0 bases, and 9 bases lay between the germline ends. CDR3 length: 14 amino acids. Germline assignment: CDR1 MNHNS and CDR2 SASEGT.

This clonotype was found many times. The V gene is TRBV7-9, the J gene TRBJ2-3; no definite D call. The germline V gene has CDR1 SEHNR and CDR2 FQNEAQ (reference sequence). The V gene lost 5 bases and the J gene lost 5 bases, with 11 bases spanning the gap. The CDR3 length is 13 residues. The CDR3 coding sequence is TGTGCCAGCAGCAGACTCTACGGAGATACGCAGTATTTT. Amino acids: CASSRLYGDTQYF.

This clonotype was seen only a few times. The chain uses TRBV4-1 and TRBJ2-2, with 10 bases lining up with TRBD1. Looked up from germline, CDR1 is MGHRA and CDR2 is YSYEKL. Unmatched junction bases numbered 2, after V lost 4 bases and J lost 0 bases. This CDR3 region has 16 residues. This CDR3 reads CASSLGQGSNTGELFF. The CDR3 DNA is TGCGCCAGCAGCCTGGGACAGGGGTCGAACACCGGGGAGCTGTTTTTT.

This clonotype has at least ten counts. CDR3 nucleotides: TGCAGCGCCGGTATAGATACGCAGTATTTT. Translated, it gives CSAGIDTQYF. The V and J genes are TRBV29-1 and TRBJ2-3; D unresolved. Germline loops: CDR1 SQVTM, CDR2 ANQGSEA. V was clipped by 7 bases and J by 5 bases, with 7 bases between them. The length of the CDR3 is 10 residues.

There are many counts of this clonotype. The rearrangement links TRBV7-9 to TRBJ1-3; D remains unclear. The V end lost 1 base, the J end lost 2 bases, and 9 bases lay between the germline ends. Germline CDR1 is SEHNR and CDR2 is FQNEAQ (reference sequence). The CDR3 has 15 residues. CDR3 nucleotide sequence: TGTGCCAGCAGCTTAGTATCCGGGGCTGGAAACACCATATATTTT. Residues: CASSLVSGAGNTIYF.

This clonotype was found many times. The J gene is TRBJ2-7, the V gene TRBV5-1; TRBD1 aligns across 9 bases. CDR1 and CDR2 from the germline V gene are SGHRS and YFSETQ. This CDR3 spans 16 amino acids. V shed 4 bases, J shed 4 bases, and the junction held 12 bases outside the gene matches. CDR3 in amino acids: CASSRTTTGGKYEQYF. CDR3 DNA sequence: TGCGCCAGCAGCCGAACAACGACAGGGGGAAAATACGAGCAGTACTTC.

For the CDR3, the DNA is TGTGCCAGCAGCTTTGCCCCCAGTCTAGCGGGAGAAGATACGCAGTATTTT. Translated: CASSFAPSLAGEDTQYF. The chain is built from TRBV7-2 and TRBJ2-3; 10 nucleotides agree with TRBD2. This CDR3 spans 17 amino acids. CDR1 is SGHTA, CDR2 FQGNSA, per germline. Trimming at V came to 3 bases and at J to 5 bases, leaving 11 bases not matched to a gene. Full variable domain (missing parts from reference TRBV7-2 and TRBJ2-3): GAGVSQSPSNKVTEKGKDVELRCDPISGHTALYWYRQSLGQGLEFLIYFQGNSAPDKSGLPSDRFSAERTGGSVSTLTIQRTQQEDSAVYLCASSFAPSLAGEDTQYFGPGTRLTVL.

This clonotype was seen at least ten times. V is TRBV20-1 and J is TRBJ2-1; TRBD2 matches at 11 bases. V was pared by 4 bases and J by 4 bases, with 6 bases of the junction left unmatched. CDR1 is DFQATT, CDR2 SNEGSKA, per germline (reference sequence). The CDR3 totals 15 residues. The CDR3 DNA is TGCAGTGCTAAACTAGCGGGAGCCGGGTACAATGAGCAGTTCTTC. Translation: CSAKLAGAGYNEQFF.

The sample holds many counts of this clonotype. CDR3 bases: TGTGCCAGCAGCTTCAACCCGACAGGCTACTACGAGCAGTACTTC. Amino acids: CASSFNPTGYYEQYF. V and J are TRBV7-2 and TRBJ2-7; a weak D match, TRBD1 (6 bases). The length of the CDR3 is 15 residues. The V and J ends lost 3 bases and 3 bases respectively, with 15 bases between them. Germline-derived CDR1 and CDR2 are SGHTA and FQGNSA.

This clonotype was seen ten or more times. The genes are TRBV7-2 and TRBJ2-1; TRBD2 agrees at 8 bases. This CDR3 contains 15 residues. Germline V gene lookup returns CDR1 SGHTA and CDR2 FQGNSA. The J segment lost 9 bases and the V segment lost 3 bases, leaving 10 bases of the junction unmatched. The CDR3 reads CASSFLWAGGGEQFF. The CDR3 nucleotides are TGTGCCAGCAGCTTCCTTTGGGCGGGGGGAGGTGAGCAGTTCTTC. The full variable domain, completed using reference TRBV7-2 and TRBJ2-1, is GAGVSQSPSNKVTEKGKDVELRCDPISGHTALYWYRQSLGQGLEFLIYFQGNSAPDKSGLPSDRFSAERTGGSVSTLTIQRTQQEDSAVYLCASSFLWAGGGEQFFGPGTRLTVL.

At least ten counts were recorded for this clonotype. V and J are TRBV20-1 and TRBJ1-1; 8 nucleotides line up with TRBD1. With V trimmed by 6 bases and J by 1 base, 4 bases remained unmatched. This CDR3 has 13 residues. The germline V gene has CDR1 DFQATT and CDR2 SNEGSKA (reference sequence). In DNA form, the CDR3 reads TGCAGTGCCTTGGACAGGGCGAACACTGAAGCTTTCTTT. Its protein product is CSALDRANTEAFF.